This paragraph covers one T cell receptor (beta chain) sequence. This record belongs to a study of blood T cell repertoires in COVID-19. Study-level background: T cells, B-cell-depleted T cells, or PBMCs provided the cDNA or gDNA that served as material.

Germline CDR1 LNHDA, CDR2 SQIVND (reference sequence). The ends lost 10 bases at V and 1 base at J; junction bases unmatched: 6. This CDR3 has 15 amino acids. As handled by the study authors: Amplification of reference gene primers provided the estimated nucleated cell counts. Here immunoSEQ multiplex PCR was the method, and the copy in TCRdb shows in-frame clones only, minus some. V, J and clone size derive from that table, while D and trimming were established from the DNA sequence. This repertoire shows about 63,000 clones, around three quarters found once; its top ten account for about 31%. The chain is built from TRBV19 and TRBJ2-6; 8 bases match TRBD1. This receptor was obtained from a human donor in a cohort sampled during active COVID-19. The material sequenced was peripheral blood. Here the CDR3 reads CATGDRNSGANVLTF. CDR3 DNA sequence: TGTGCCACGGGGGACAGGAATTCTGGGGCCAACGTCCTGACTTTC.